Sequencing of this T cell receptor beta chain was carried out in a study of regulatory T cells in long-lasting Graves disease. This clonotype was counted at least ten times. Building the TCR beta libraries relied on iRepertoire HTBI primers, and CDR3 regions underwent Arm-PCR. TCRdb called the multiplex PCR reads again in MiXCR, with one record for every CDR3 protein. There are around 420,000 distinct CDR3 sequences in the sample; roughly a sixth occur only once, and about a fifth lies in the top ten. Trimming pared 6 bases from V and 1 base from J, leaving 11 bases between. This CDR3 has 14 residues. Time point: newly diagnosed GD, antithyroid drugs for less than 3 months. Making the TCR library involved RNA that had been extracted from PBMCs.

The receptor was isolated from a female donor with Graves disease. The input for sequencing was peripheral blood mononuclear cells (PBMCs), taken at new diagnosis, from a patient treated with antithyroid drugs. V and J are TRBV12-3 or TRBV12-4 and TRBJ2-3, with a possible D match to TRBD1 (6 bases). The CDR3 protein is CASSLRQGTDTQYF. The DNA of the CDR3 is TGTGCCAGCAGCTTAAGACAGGGCACAGATACGCAGTATTTT.